The T cell receptor (beta chain) under discussion was sequenced for a study of cytomegalovirus exposure and HLA in healthy donors. J was trimmed by 2 bases and V by 4 bases; bases with no gene match: 4. The CDR3 length is 14 residues. Germline values: CDR1 SGHAT, CDR2 FQDESV (reference sequence). Primers included in the PCR were 60 Vbeta and 13 Jbeta primers. The protocol was immunoSEQ multiplex PCR, while the TCRdb copy is restricted to in-frame clones and leaves out a portion. The table lists 150,000 to 200,000 clones, around 80% of them singletons, with more than 1.4% in the top ten. The sequenced material came from PBMCs. The chain has TRBV11-1 and TRBJ2-7; 8 bases fit TRBD1. The clonotype comes from a male donor in good health and CMV-seronegative. CDR3 DNA: TGTGCCAGCAGCTCAAGGACAGGGACCTACGAGCAGTACTTC. Amino acids: CASSSRTGTYEQYF. Variable domain in full (rest from reference TRBV11-1 and TRBJ2-7): EAEVAQSPRYKITEKSQAVAFWCDPISGHATLYWYRQILGQGPELLVQFQDESVVDDSQLPKDRFSAERLKGVDSTLKIQPAELGDSAMYLCASSSRTGTYEQYFGPGTRLTVT.